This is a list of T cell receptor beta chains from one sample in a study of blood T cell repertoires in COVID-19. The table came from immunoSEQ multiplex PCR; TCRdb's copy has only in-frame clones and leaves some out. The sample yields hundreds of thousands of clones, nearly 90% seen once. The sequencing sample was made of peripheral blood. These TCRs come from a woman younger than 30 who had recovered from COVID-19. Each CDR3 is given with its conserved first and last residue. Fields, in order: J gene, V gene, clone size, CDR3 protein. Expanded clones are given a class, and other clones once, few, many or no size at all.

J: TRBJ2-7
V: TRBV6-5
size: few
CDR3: CASSYGGSSSYEQYF

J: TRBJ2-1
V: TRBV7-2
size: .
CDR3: CASSLIFLGRGPSYNEQFF

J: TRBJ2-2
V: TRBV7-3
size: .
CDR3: CASSLRAGEAGELFF

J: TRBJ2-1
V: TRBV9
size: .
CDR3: CASKASGSLGGYNEQFF

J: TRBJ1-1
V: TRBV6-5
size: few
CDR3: CASTYGQNTEAFF

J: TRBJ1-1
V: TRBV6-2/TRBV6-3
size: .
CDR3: CASSCLQVSNTEAFF

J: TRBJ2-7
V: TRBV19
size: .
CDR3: CASSSSLAVSYEQYF

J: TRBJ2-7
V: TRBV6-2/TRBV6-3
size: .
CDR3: CASSRPPGVLSYEQYF

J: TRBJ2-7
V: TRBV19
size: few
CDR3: CASSIALAYEQYF

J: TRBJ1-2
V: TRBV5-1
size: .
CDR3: CASSWGDPLRGYTF